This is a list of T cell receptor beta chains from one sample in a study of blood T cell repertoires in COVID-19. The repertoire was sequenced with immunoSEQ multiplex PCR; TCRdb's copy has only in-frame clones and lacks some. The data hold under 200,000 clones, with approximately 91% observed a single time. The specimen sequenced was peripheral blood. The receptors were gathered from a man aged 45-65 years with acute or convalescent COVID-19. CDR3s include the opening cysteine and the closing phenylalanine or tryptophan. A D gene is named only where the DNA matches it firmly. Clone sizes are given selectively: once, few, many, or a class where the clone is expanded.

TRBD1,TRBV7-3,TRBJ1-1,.,TGTGCCAGCAGCTCCCCGGGACAGGGATCAGCTTTCTTT,CASSSPGQGSAFF
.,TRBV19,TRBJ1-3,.,TGTGCCAGTAGTATGCAGGGGACCTCCGGAAACACCATATATTTT,CASSMQGTSGNTIYF
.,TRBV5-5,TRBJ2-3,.,TGTGCCAGCAGCGCCTGGGGCACCTTCACAGATACGCAGTATTTT,CASSAWGTFTDTQYF
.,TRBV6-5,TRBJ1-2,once,TGTGCCAGCAGGCAAGCGACGGACTATGGCTACACCTTC,CASRQATDYGYTF
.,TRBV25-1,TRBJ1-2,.,TGTGCCAGCAGTGAATCCCCAGAAGGCTACACCTTC,CASSESPEGYTF
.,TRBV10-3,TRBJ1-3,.,TGTGCCATCAGTGAGTCGGGCAGGGGTTTTTCTGGAAACACCATATATTTT,CAISESGRGFSGNTIYF
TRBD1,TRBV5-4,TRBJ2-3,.,TGTGCCAGCAGCCCTGGACAGGGTTGGGGCACAGATACGCAGTATTTT,CASSPGQGWGTDTQYF
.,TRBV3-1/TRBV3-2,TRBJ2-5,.,TGTGCCAGCAGCCCCCGATCGGGTGATAAAGAGACCCAGTACTTC,CASSPRSGDKETQYF
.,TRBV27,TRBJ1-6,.,TGTGCCAGCAGTTTAAACCGGGGCTCCTATAATTCACCCCTCCACTTT,CASSLNRGSYNSPLHF
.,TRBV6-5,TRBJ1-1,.,TGTGCCAGCAGTTCCAGGGGCCCCAACACTGAAGCTTTCTTT,CASSSRGPNTEAFF
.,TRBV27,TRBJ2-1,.,TGTGCCAGCAGTTTTCTAGAGGGCCTCTACAATGAGCAGTTCTTC,CASSFLEGLYNEQFF
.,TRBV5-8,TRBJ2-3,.,TGTGCCAGCAGCTTGGGTGGGACACCTCGCGATACGCAGTATTTT,CASSLGGTPRDTQYF
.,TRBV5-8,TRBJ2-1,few,TGTGCCAGCTTCTCGCGTGGGACTCCCTGGGATAATGAGCAGTTCTTC,CASFSRGTPWDNEQFF
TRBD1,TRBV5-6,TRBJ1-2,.,TGTGCCAGCAGCTTGGGTCGTGGGGGGACAGTATTCGGCTACACCTTC,CASSLGRGGTVFGYTF
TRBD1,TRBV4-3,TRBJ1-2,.,TGCGCCAGCAGCCAAGCCAGGGGGGTCGCCTATGGCTACACCTTC,CASSQARGVAYGYTF
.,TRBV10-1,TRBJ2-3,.,TGCGCCAGCAGTGATGGTAGCGGCACAGATACGCAGTATTTT,CASSDGSGTDTQYF
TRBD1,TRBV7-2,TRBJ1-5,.,TGTGCCAGCAGCCCCGGACAGGTTAGCTCTCAGCCCCAGCATTTT,CASSPGQVSSQPQHF
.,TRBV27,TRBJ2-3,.,TGTGCCAGCACCCCATCTGGACTGACAGATACGCAGTATTTT,CASTPSGLTDTQYF
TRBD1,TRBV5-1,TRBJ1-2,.,TGCGCCAGCAGCTTGACCGGGACAGAGAATGGCTACACCTTC,CASSLTGTENGYTF
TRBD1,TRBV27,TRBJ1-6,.,TGTGCCAGCAGTTTATCCCCCCCACAGGGGGCGGCTTCACCCCTCCACTTT,CASSLSPPQGAASPLHF
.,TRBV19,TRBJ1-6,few,TGTGCCAGTAGCAACAGGGCTAATAATTCACCCCTCCACTTT,CASSNRANNSPLHF
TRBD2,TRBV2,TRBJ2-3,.,TGTGCCAGCGAGTCGGGGGGGTATTTGGGAGATACGCAGTATTTT,CASESGGYLGDTQYF
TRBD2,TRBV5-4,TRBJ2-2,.,TGTGCCAGCAGCTTGGCCGCGGGGGGGAAGGCCGGGGAGCTGTTTTTT,CASSLAAGGKAGELFF
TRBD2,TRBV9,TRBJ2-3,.,TGTGCCAGCAGTTCTAGCGGGAGACGCACAGATACGCAGTATTTT,CASSSSGRRTDTQYF
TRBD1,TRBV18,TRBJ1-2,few,TGTGCCAGCTCACTCGGGACAGGGCCCCGAACAGGTGATGGCTACACCTTC,CASSLGTGPRTGDGYTF
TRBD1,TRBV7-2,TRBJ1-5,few,TGTGCCAGCAGCTTAGTTTTATGGCAGGGGGGCAATCAGCCCCAGCATTTT,CASSLVLWQGGNQPQHF
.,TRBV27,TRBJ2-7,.,TGTGCCAGCTCCAGGGCAGGTTACGAGCAGTACTTC,CASSRAGYEQYF
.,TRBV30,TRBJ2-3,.,TGTGCCTGCGAGAGCCCCCTCGGGACAGATACGCAGTATTTT,CACESPLGTDTQYF
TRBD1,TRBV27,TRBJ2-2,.,TGTGCCAGCAGACTCAGTCCGACAGGGGGCACCGGGGAGCTGTTTTTT,CASRLSPTGGTGELFF
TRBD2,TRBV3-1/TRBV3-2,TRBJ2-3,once,TGTGCCAGCAGCCTAGCGGGAGTACGGTATTTT,CASSLAGVRYF
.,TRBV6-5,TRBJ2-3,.,TGTGCCAGCTCGATATTAGGGAGTTACACAGATACGCAGTATTTT,CASSILGSYTDTQYF
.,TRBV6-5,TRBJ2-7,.,TGTGCCAGCAGTCGAAAGGGGGAGGGAGACGAGCAGTACTTC,CASSRKGEGDEQYF
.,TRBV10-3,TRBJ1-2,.,TGTGCCATCAGTGACCCCACCGGGACGGGGGGTGGTGGCTACACCTTC,CAISDPTGTGGGGYTF
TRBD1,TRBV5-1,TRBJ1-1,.,TGCGCCAGCAGACCCGGGACAGGGGACCCCTATGAATACACTGAAGCTTTCTTT,CASRPGTGDPYEYTEAFF
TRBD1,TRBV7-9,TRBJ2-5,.,TGTGCCACCACAGGGGGCGGGCGAGAGACCCAGTACTTC,CATTGGGRETQYF
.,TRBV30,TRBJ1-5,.,TGTGCCTGGAGTGTATATGGCAATCAGCCCCAGCATTTT,CAWSVYGNQPQHF
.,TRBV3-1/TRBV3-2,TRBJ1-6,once,TGTGCCAGCAGCGGAGGCCCTTGGGGTTCACCCCTCCACTTT,CASSGGPWGSPLHF
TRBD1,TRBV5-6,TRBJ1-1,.,TGTGCCAGCAGCGAAGATCTGACAGGGGCGCGCCACACTGAAGCTTTCTTT,CASSEDLTGARHTEAFF
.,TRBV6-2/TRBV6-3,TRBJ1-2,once,TGTGCCAGCAGTTCCCACAGGGACCTCGATGGCTACACCTTC,CASSSHRDLDGYTF
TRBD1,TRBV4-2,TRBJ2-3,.,TGTGCCAGCAGCCAAGAGGGGACAGCCTCATATAGCACAGATACGCAGTATTTT,CASSQEGTASYSTDTQYF
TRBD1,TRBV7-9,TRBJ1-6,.,TGTGCCAGCAGCTTTGGGACAGGGGGCAGGAATAATTCACCCCTCCACTTT,CASSFGTGGRNNSPLHF
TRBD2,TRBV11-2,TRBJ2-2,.,TGTGCCAGCAGCTTAGTGGGTGGGACTAGCGGAGCCGGGGAGCTGTTTTTT,CASSLVGGTSGAGELFF
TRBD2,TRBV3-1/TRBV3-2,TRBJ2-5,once,TGTGCCAGCAGCCATATTAGCGGGGGGGCCGTAAAGACCCAGTACTTC,CASSHISGGAVKTQYF
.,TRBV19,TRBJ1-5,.,TGTGCCAGTAGTATAAGCGGGTCCACAAATCAGCCCCAGCATTTT,CASSISGSTNQPQHF
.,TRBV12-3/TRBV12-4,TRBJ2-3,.,TGTGCCAGCACCAACCAGTACACAGATACGCAGTATTTT,CASTNQYTDTQYF
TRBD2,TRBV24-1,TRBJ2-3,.,TGTGCCACCAGTGATCACAGCGGGGGGGGTACAGATACGCAGTATTTT,CATSDHSGGGTDTQYF
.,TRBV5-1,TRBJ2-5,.,TGCGCCAGCAGCTTAAGGACTTCCCAAGAGACCCAGTACTTC,CASSLRTSQETQYF
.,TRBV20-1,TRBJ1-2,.,TGCAGTGCTACTGATTCGGGACACTACTATGGCTACACCTTC,CSATDSGHYYGYTF
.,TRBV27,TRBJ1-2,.,TGTGCCAGCAGTCCTAACTTCACGGACAGCAACTATGGCTACACCTTC,CASSPNFTDSNYGYTF
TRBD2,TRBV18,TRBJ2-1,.,TGTGCCAGCTCACCGAACAGAGCGGGGGGCACCTACAATGAGCAGTTCTTC,CASSPNRAGGTYNEQFF
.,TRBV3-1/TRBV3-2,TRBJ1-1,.,TGTGCCAGCAGCCAAGGATGGCAGACTTACACTGAAGCTTTCTTT,CASSQGWQTYTEAFF
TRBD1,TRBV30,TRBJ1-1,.,TGTGCCTGGAGTGGGACAGGGGGTTCGATGAACACTGAAGCTTTCTTT,CAWSGTGGSMNTEAFF